These 25 T cell receptor beta chains share one sample of origin, sequenced in a study of OX40 agonist ivuxolimab in advanced cancers. Data came from immunoSEQ multiplex PCR; TCRdb stores just in-frame clones and leaves some out. The sample holds some 62,000 clones; 70% to 90% are singletons and the top ten take about 9.4%. The sequences come from CD4+ or CD8+ T cells sorted from blood, collected in a trial of the OX40 agonist ivuxolimab. These TCRs come from an adult with an advanced solid tumor such as melanoma, head and neck, liver or kidney cancer.

This chain uses TRBV27 with TRBJ1-1, with D maybe TRBD1 (6 bases). The CDR3 contains 15 residues. Germline V CDR1 and CDR2: MNHEY, SMNVEV (reference sequence). The V end was cut by 5 bases, the J end by 2 bases, with 15 bases between. CDR3 protein: CASSPVGGLNTEAFF. CDR3 sequence (DNA): TGTGCCAGCAGTCCGGTCGGGGGGCTTAACACTGAAGCTTTCTTT.

The V gene is TRBV5-1, the J gene TRBJ2-3, with 7 bases that match TRBD1. The CDR3 sequence is 14 residues long. Germline CDR1 SGHRS, CDR2 YFSETQ. V shed 3 bases, J shed 2 bases, and the junction held 3 bases outside the gene matches. The CDR3 sequence is CASSYGQVTDTQYF. Here the CDR3 DNA reads TGCGCCAGCAGCTATGGACAGGTCACAGATACGCAGTATTTT.

The V and J genes are TRBV7-2 and TRBJ2-3; TRBD1 matches at 7 bases. Germline-derived CDR1 and CDR2 are SGHTA and FQGNSA. The CDR3 contains 14 residues. With V trimmed by 0 bases and J by 5 bases, 2 bases remained unmatched. CDR3 sequence (DNA): TGTGCCAGCAGCTTAGCAGGGGGCTTAGATACGCAGTATTTT. This encodes CASSLAGGLDTQYF.

The chain carries TRBV29-1 and TRBJ2-7; 10 nucleotides align to TRBD1. This CDR3 region has 13 residues. Germline V gives CDR1 SQVTM, CDR2 ANQGSEA. The V segment lost 4 bases and the J segment 3 bases; nucleotides outside the gene matches: 3. The CDR3 sequence is CSVARDRGYEQYF. The DNA for the CDR3 is TGCAGCGTTGCCCGGGACAGGGGCTACGAGCAGTACTTC.

This chain links TRBV11-1 with TRBJ2-7; 9 bases match TRBD1. From germline, CDR1 is SGHAT and CDR2 FQDESV (reference sequence). With 4 bases clipped from V and 5 bases from J, the junction kept 6 bases outside the gene matches. This CDR3 contains 14 residues. The DNA of the CDR3 is TGTGCCAGCAGCTCGGACAGGGGAATCGACGAGCAGTACTTC. Protein sequence: CASSSDRGIDEQYF.

V is TRBV9 and J is TRBJ1-1; unclear D gene. The CDR3 sequence is 13 residues long. Trimming cost V 4 bases and J 1 base, with 8 bases left between them. CDR1 is SGDLS, CDR2 YYNGEE, per germline. This CDR3 reads CASSTTPNTEAFF. The CDR3 region has the DNA TGTGCCAGCAGCACCACTCCGAACACTGAAGCTTTCTTT. The full variable domain, in which reference TRBV9 and TRBJ1-1 provide the parts outside the CDR3, is DSGVTQTPKHLITATGQRVTLRCSPRSGDLSVYWYQQSLDQGLQFLIQYYNGEERAKGNILERFSAQQFPDLHSELNLSSLELGDSALYFCASSTTPNTEAFFGQGTRLTVV.

V and J are TRBV11-2 and TRBJ2-5; D might be TRBD2 (6 bases). CDR3 length: 15 residues. Per the germline V gene, CDR1 is SGHAT and CDR2 is FQNNGV. V lost 5 bases and J lost 4, with 17 bases in between. CDR3 sequence reads: CASSAGTKQRETQYF. In DNA form, the CDR3 reads TGTGCCAGCAGCGCGGGGACCAAGCAAAGAGAGACCCAGTACTTC. Full variable domain (rest looked up from reference TRBV11-2 and TRBJ2-5): EAGVAQSPRYKIIEKRQSVAFWCNPISGHATLYWYQQILGQGPKLLIQFQNNGVVDDSQLPKDRFSAERLKGVDSTLKIQPAKLEDSAVYLCASSAGTKQRETQYFGPGTRLLVL.

The V and J genes are TRBV2 and TRBJ2-5, with 8 nucleotides matching TRBD1. This CDR3 is built from 14 residues. V was clipped by 8 bases and J by 0 bases; unmatched bases: 5. Germline values: CDR1 SNHLY, CDR2 FYNNEI. DNA of the CDR3: TGTGCCAGCGAAGGACAGGGCAACCAAGAGACCCAGTACTTC. Protein: CASEGQGNQETQYF.

V and J are TRBV2 and TRBJ2-5, with D possibly being TRBD2 (6 bases). Germline values: CDR1 SNHLY, CDR2 FYNNEI. The length of the CDR3 is 11 residues. V was clipped by 3 bases and J by 11 bases, with 10 bases between them. The CDR3 is CASSEAGLQYF. The CDR3 nucleotides read TGTGCCAGCAGTGAGGCGGGACTGCAGTACTTC.

This rearrangement joins TRBV7-2 to TRBJ2-7, with 10 positions matching TRBD1. With 2 bases clipped from V and 7 bases from J, the junction kept 8 bases outside the gene matches. The CDR3 is 15 residues long. Germline values: CDR1 SGHTA, CDR2 FQGNSA. The CDR3 nucleotides read TGTGCCAGCAGCTTAAACCCGGGACAGGGGAGAGAGCAGTACTTC. Translating it yields CASSLNPGQGREQYF.

This chain links TRBV29-1 with TRBJ2-3; D is ambiguous. Germline V lookup: CDR1 SQVTM, CDR2 ANQGSEA. The ends were cut back, 1 base at V and 4 bases at J, with 0 bases in the middle. The CDR3 totals 10 residues. The CDR3 loop reads CSVEADTQYF. The CDR3 DNA sequence: TGCAGCGTTGAAGCAGATACGCAGTATTTT.

The gene calls are TRBV4-3 and TRBJ2-7; a possible D gene is TRBD1 (5 bases). The CDR3 totals 13 residues. CDR1 and CDR2 (germline): LGHNA, YSLEER. V was pared by 5 bases and J by 1 base, with 9 bases between. CDR3 nucleotides: TGCGCCAGCAGCTTAGGGGCGTCCTACGAGCAGTACTTC. Translation: CASSLGASYEQYF.

This clone was detected a few times. The chain links TRBV4-3 to TRBJ2-7; the D gene is possibly TRBD2 (6 bases). The CDR3 extends over 14 amino acids. V was clipped by 0 bases and J by 5 bases, with 11 bases between them. Germline V CDR1 and CDR2: LGHNA, YSLEER. As DNA, the CDR3 is TGCGCCAGCAGCCAAGAAGTACTAGCCGACGAGCAGTACTTC. Translated, it gives CASSQEVLADEQYF.

The rearrangement joins TRBV5-6 to TRBJ2-3; 7 nucleotides line up with TRBD1. After removal of 3 bases from V and 3 bases from J, the junction contained 10 bases not matched to a gene. The CDR3 has 16 amino acids. From germline, CDR1 is SGHDT and CDR2 YYEEEE. CDR3 DNA sequence: TGTGCCAGCAGCTCGACCCCCGGGACAGAAACAGATACGCAGTATTTT. Translated: CASSSTPGTETDTQYF.

The chain links TRBV5-1 to TRBJ1-5; D not certain. Germline V gene lookup returns CDR1 SGHRS and CDR2 YFSETQ. Trimming took 0 bases from V and 5 from J, leaving 6 bases between them. This CDR3 contains 13 residues. As DNA, the CDR3 is TGCGCCAGCAGCTTGGGAGCAGATCAGCCCCAGCATTTT. Protein sequence: CASSLGADQPQHF.

The genes are TRBV27 and TRBJ2-1, with 10 bases lining up with TRBD2. This CDR3 contains 19 residues. The trim removed 6 bases at V and 0 bases at J, leaving 14 bases unmatched. Germline-derived CDR1 and CDR2 are MNHEY and SMNVEV (reference sequence). CDR3 nucleotide sequence: TGTGCCAGCAGGTGGATAGCGGGGGGCTTACTGAGCTCCTACAATGAGCAGTTCTTC. Protein sequence: CASRWIAGGLLSSYNEQFF.

The V call is TRBV18, the J call TRBJ2-7; no reliable D call. V dropped 2 bases and J dropped 1 base, with 6 bases sitting between them. Germline assignment: CDR1 KGHSH and CDR2 LQKENI. The CDR3 spans 13 residues. DNA of the CDR3: TGTGCCAGCTCACCAGGACGGTCCTACGAGCAGTACTTC. Amino acids: CASSPGRSYEQYF.

This chain links TRBV4-3 with TRBJ1-3, with TRBD1 identical over 8 bases. The CDR3 runs 16 residues. Germline-derived CDR1 and CDR2 are LGHNA and YSLEER. V was clipped by 3 bases and J by 3 bases; unmatched bases: 7. The CDR3 reads CASSQSATGVGNTIYF. The CDR3 DNA reads TGCGCCAGCAGCCAGTCTGCGACAGGGGTTGGAAACACCATATATTTT.

This clone was picked up one time. The rearrangement uses TRBV29-1 and TRBJ1-4, with D perhaps matching TRBD1 (6 bases). The V end was cut by 8 bases, the J end by 8 bases, with 12 bases between. The CDR3 sequence is 11 residues long. Germline V CDR1 and CDR2: SQVTM, ANQGSEA. The CDR3 loop is CSLAQGEKLFF. CDR3 sequence (DNA): TGCAGCCTAGCCCAGGGGGAAAAACTGTTTTTT.

The chain employs TRBV7-2 and TRBJ1-5; TRBD1 matches 8 bases. Losses at the gene ends were 4 bases for V and 4 bases for J; bases not matched to a gene: 6. CDR1 and CDR2 (germline): SGHTA, FQGNSA. The CDR3 extends over 15 amino acids. The CDR3 bases are TGTGCCAGCAGCTCCCTGGACAGGGCGAATCAGCCCCAGCATTTT. It encodes CASSSLDRANQPQHF.

This chain links TRBV5-4 with TRBJ1-2, with D possibly being TRBD1 (6 bases). From germline, CDR1 is SGHNT and CDR2 YYREEE (reference sequence). V was shortened by 3 bases and J by 8 bases, with 17 bases between the two germline ends. This CDR3 has 14 amino acids. The CDR3 is CASSSRDNRRGYTF. DNA for the CDR3: TGTGCCAGCAGCTCCCGGGACAACCGACGGGGCTACACCTTC.

This clone has a handful of counts. The chain combines TRBV11-2 with TRBJ2-3; unclear D gene. The CDR3 spans 15 residues. Germline values: CDR1 SGHAT, CDR2 FQNNGV. With 3 bases removed from V and 6 bases from J, the gap between germline ends came to 16 bases. CDR3 sequence (DNA): TGTGCCAGCAGCTTTATGGGGAATGACGCCGATACGCAGTATTTT. Translation gives CASSFMGNDADTQYF.

This clone has just a few counts. J is TRBJ2-7 and V is TRBV6-1; 8 bases line up with TRBD1. CDR1 is MNHNS and CDR2 is SASEGT in the germline V gene. Trimming at V came to 6 bases and at J to 2 bases, leaving 6 bases not matched to a gene. CDR3 size: 14 residues. The CDR3 reads CASSLGQGPYEQYF. In DNA form, the CDR3 reads TGTGCCAGCAGCCTCGGACAGGGTCCCTACGAGCAGTACTTC.

This chain connects TRBV7-9 to TRBJ1-5, with D possibly being TRBD1 (5 bases). The CDR3 contains 15 residues. Trimming removed 5 bases at V and 2 bases at J, with 13 bases between. Germline values: CDR1 SEHNR, CDR2 FQNEAQ (reference sequence). The chain's CDR3 is CASSPHDSGNQPQHF. The CDR3 bases are TGTGCCAGCAGCCCCCATGACAGTGGCAATCAGCCCCAGCATTTT.

CDR3 sequence (DNA): TGTGCCAGCAGTGCAACTCCCGGGACGGAGAACTATGGCTACACCTTC. Residues: CASSATPGTENYGYTF. This chain uses TRBV27 with TRBJ1-2; TRBD1 might be the D (5 bases). The V and J ends lost 5 bases and 2 bases respectively, with 18 bases between them. The CDR3 spans 16 residues. Looked up from germline, CDR1 is MNHEY and CDR2 is SMNVEV (reference sequence).